Below, 5 T cell receptor beta chains from the same sample are listed, as sequenced in a study of blood T cell repertoires in COVID-19. Repertoires were generated with immunoSEQ multiplex PCR, while TCRdb's copy carries only in-frame clones and drops some. Altogether 50,000 to 65,000 clones are present, about 92% being singletons, with the ten largest covering 3.5% to 5.5%. Sequenced sample: peripheral blood. Every receptor here comes from a man aged 50 or older with active COVID-19.

The chain combines TRBV6-2 or TRBV6-3 with TRBJ2-7; a weak D match, TRBD2 (5 bases). The germline V gene encodes CDR1 MNHEY and CDR2 SVGEGT. V dropped 0 bases and J dropped 0 bases, with 12 bases sitting between them. The CDR3 has 16 amino acids. This chain's CDR3 is CASSYSNWRASYEQYF. CDR3 nucleotide sequence: TGTGCCAGCAGTTACTCGAATTGGCGGGCCTCCTACGAGCAGTACTTC.

The chain recombines TRBV28 with TRBJ1-1; D ambiguous. With 7 bases removed from V and 0 bases from J, the gap between germline ends came to 9 bases. CDR1 is MDHEN and CDR2 is SYDVKM in the germline V gene. The CDR3 is 13 residues long. This CDR3 is CASTRRVNTEAFF. CDR3 in DNA: TGTGCCAGCACCAGGAGGGTGAACACTGAAGCTTTCTTT.

V is TRBV28 and J is TRBJ1-2; 7 nucleotides match TRBD1. This CDR3 contains 16 residues. V shed 4 bases and J 4 bases; nucleotides not matched to a gene: 12. The germline V gene has CDR1 MDHEN and CDR2 SYDVKM. CDR3 residues: CASSSGRGVIFYGYTF. The CDR3 bases are TGTGCCAGCAGTTCAGGCAGGGGGGTAATTTTCTATGGCTACACCTTC.

V is TRBV7-2 and J is TRBJ1-2, with D unclear. The CDR3 covers 13 residues. V lost 1 base and J 4 bases, leaving 7 bases between the germline ends. CDR1 is SGHTA and CDR2 is FQGNSA in the germline V gene. CDR3 DNA sequence: TGTGCCAGCAGCTTAGGACTAATCTATGGCTACACCTTC. Protein product: CASSLGLIYGYTF.

V gene TRBV10-3 combines with J gene TRBJ2-5; 7 nucleotides align to TRBD1. The CDR3 extends over 13 amino acids. J lost 3 bases, V lost 2 bases, and 0 bases had no gene match. Per the germline V gene, CDR1 is ENHRY and CDR2 is SYGVKD. The CDR3 DNA follows: TGTGCCATCAGTGAGGACAGGGAAGAGACCCAGTACTTC. It specifies CAISEDREETQYF.